This T cell receptor beta chain was sequenced during a study of T cell repertoires in cytomegalovirus infection. Turning to the study itself: Matching HLA type, along with CMV infection, was indicated by public TCR beta signatures. Study results and limitations: Carriers of CMV plus the relevant HLA were identified by cumulative public TCR beta family frequency. CMV-specific HLA-C-restricted TCR beta clonotypes dominated the ex vivo response.

As concerns this clonotype: Its matching antigen is unknown.

TCRdb re-called the reads with MiXCR, one entry per CDR3 protein. This table has nearly 450,000 distinct CDR3 sequences, 31% appearing once. The CDR3 length is 13 residues. V lost 2 bases and J 4 bases, leaving 7 bases between the germline ends. From germline, CDR1 is SGHTA and CDR2 FQGTGA. The chain couples TRBV7-3 to TRBJ2-3; D uncertain. The sample comprised PBMCs. The receptor was isolated from a human donor in good health (CMV status not recorded). Some clones in this sample may be carry-over from other donors' samples. For the CDR3, the DNA is TGTGCCAGCAGCTTAGATGGTCCAGATACGCAGTATTTT. As protein: CASSLDGPDTQYF.